A selection of T cell receptor beta chains follows, all from one sample in a study of shared T cell receptors in the human thymus. The data were produced by immunoSEQ multiplex PCR, yet TCRdb's version contains in-frame clones alone and is incomplete. The profile shows some 700,000 clones, 70% to 90% of them singletons. These records were also assigned to another study, of human thymus T cells.

Specimen: thymocytes. The receptors shown here come from a boy younger than two with a congenital heart defect. The CDR3 runs from the conserved cysteine through the conserved F or W. Each record gives: CDR3 DNA, CDR3 protein, clone size, V gene, D gene, J gene. The D gene is left open where the match is weak. Some rows mark clone size as missing; the rest say once, few, many or name a class of expanded clone.

DNA: TGCGCCAGCAGCTTCTGGCTAGCGGGAGGTGACTCCTACAATGAGCAGTTCTTC
CDR3: CASSFWLAGGDSYNEQFF
size: once
V: TRBV5-1
D: TRBD2
J: TRBJ2-1

DNA: TGTGCCTGGAGTGTAGCTCTTACGGGACAGGGGGCGGGTGTAACTGGTCAGCCCCAGCATTTT
CDR3: CAWSVALTGQGAGVTGQPQHF
size: NA
V: TRBV30
D: TRBD1
J: TRBJ1-5

DNA: TGCAGCGGCGGGTCACCCCTCCACTTT
CDR3: CSGGSPLHF
size: NA
V: TRBV29-1
D: NA
J: TRBJ1-6

DNA: TGTGCCAGCAGCTCGGGAGTCTCCTACGAGCAGTACTTC
CDR3: CASSSGVSYEQYF
size: NA
V: TRBV5-4
D: NA
J: TRBJ2-7

DNA: TGTGCCAGCAGCGTAGGGCCAGATAGCAATCAGCCCCAGCATTTT
CDR3: CASSVGPDSNQPQHF
size: NA
V: TRBV9
D: NA
J: TRBJ1-5

DNA: TGTGCCAGCAGCTTAGCAGCGGGCTCCTACGAGCAGTACTTC
CDR3: CASSLAAGSYEQYF
size: once
V: TRBV7-6
D: NA
J: TRBJ2-7

DNA: TGTGCCAGCAGCTGCTTGCGGACTAGCGGGAGGGCTAGCACAGATACGCAGTATTTT
CDR3: CASSCLRTSGRASTDTQYF
size: NA
V: TRBV7-2
D: TRBD2
J: TRBJ2-3

DNA: TGTGCCAGCAGTTATCTGGCAGGGATCGGCTATGGCTACACCTTC
CDR3: CASSYLAGIGYGYTF
size: few
V: TRBV6-6
D: NA
J: TRBJ1-2

DNA: TGTGCCAGCAGCGTAGGTTCTAGCGAACAAGAGACCCAGTACTTC
CDR3: CASSVGSSEQETQYF
size: NA
V: TRBV9
D: NA
J: TRBJ2-5

DNA: TGTGCCAGCAGTTTTACCGGGACAGGGAATGAAAAACTGTTTTTT
CDR3: CASSFTGTGNEKLFF
size: once
V: TRBV27
D: TRBD1
J: TRBJ1-4

DNA: TGTGCCAGCAGTTTAGGACGACAGGGAAGGGAGCAGTTCTTC
CDR3: CASSLGRQGREQFF
size: once
V: TRBV27
D: TRBD1
J: TRBJ2-1

DNA: TGTGCCAGTAGTATGCCCAGGGGGCCTAAAGTCGAGCAGTACTTC
CDR3: CASSMPRGPKVEQYF
size: few
V: TRBV19
D: TRBD1
J: TRBJ2-7

DNA: TGTGCCAGCAGTGAAAAGGGACTAGCGGGAGGTTACTCCTACGAGCAGTACTTC
CDR3: CASSEKGLAGGYSYEQYF
size: NA
V: TRBV6-1
D: TRBD2
J: TRBJ2-7

DNA: TGTGCCAGCAGCTTGGGCCCTACTCAAGAGACCCAGTACTTC
CDR3: CASSLGPTQETQYF
size: NA
V: TRBV5-8
D: NA
J: TRBJ2-5

DNA: TGTGCCAGCGTGGGGAGCGGGAGGTCCTACGAGCAGTACTTC
CDR3: CASVGSGRSYEQYF
size: NA
V: TRBV27
D: TRBD2
J: TRBJ2-7

DNA: TGCGCCAGCAGCCAATTCCTTGGGTTGGCTAGCGGGAGGAGGTATCCCCCAGATACGCAGTATTTT
CDR3: CASSQFLGLASGRRYPPDTQYF
size: NA
V: TRBV4-3
D: TRBD2
J: TRBJ2-3

DNA: TGCGCCAGCAGCGCGACCCGGACTAGCGATGAGCAGTTCTTC
CDR3: CASSATRTSDEQFF
size: NA
V: TRBV5-1
D: TRBD2
J: TRBJ2-1